The 29 T cell receptor beta chains listed next were all sequenced from one sample in a study of T cells in Graves' hyperthyroidism and ophthalmopathy. The TCR beta CDR3 regions underwent amplification using RNA transcripts as the source. HTBI primers were the set used in a first-round RT-PCR of the TCR CDR3. TCRdb reprocessed the multiplex PCR reads via MiXCR and lists one record per CDR3 protein. The sample records approximately 640,000 distinct CDR3 sequences, about a sixth being singletons. The sample was blood. Receptor source: a woman aged 25 to 39 with Graves' hyperthyroidism.

This clonotype was recorded a few times. This rearrangement joins TRBV7-2 to TRBJ2-2, with 10 positions matching TRBD2. The CDR3 is made up of 18 amino acids. CDR1 SGHTA and CDR2 FQGNSA come from the germline V gene. The junction had 14 bases not matched to a gene; V was cut back by 5 bases and J by 5 bases. Here the CDR3 DNA reads TGTGCCAGCAGCCCGAAGCCTAGCGGGGGAAGAAGGACCGGGGAGCTGTTTTTT. Its protein is CASSPKPSGGRRTGELFF.

This clonotype occurred many times. This CDR3 is CASSPGRQGQTETQYF. CDR3 sequence (DNA): TGTGCCAGCAGCCCGGGGCGACAGGGGCAAACAGAGACCCAGTACTTC. The chain carries TRBV13 and TRBJ2-5, with 8 bases aligning to TRBD1. Germline lookup yields CDR1 PRHDT and CDR2 FYEKMQ (reference sequence). V trimming: 5 bases; J trimming: 4 bases; junction bases outside the gene matches: 12. The length of the CDR3 is 16 residues.

There are a few counts of this clonotype. J is TRBJ2-1 and V is TRBV2; no clear D. The CDR3 spans 11 residues. Germline V CDR1 and CDR2: SNHLY, FYNNEI. Trimming cost V 8 bases and J 15 bases, with 17 bases left between them. CDR3 DNA sequence: TGTGCCAGCGGAGTACGAGACGTCGGGTTCTTC. Translating it yields CASGVRDVGFF.

This clonotype was detected only once. V gene TRBV18 combines with J gene TRBJ2-4; D may be TRBD1 (6 bases). There are 18 residues in the CDR3. V was cut by 0 bases and J by 0 bases, with 15 bases left in between. Germline values: CDR1 KGHSH, CDR2 LQKENI. This CDR3 is CASSPPWQGNRAKNIQYF. Written as DNA, the CDR3 is TGTGCCAGCTCACCACCGTGGCAGGGGAATAGAGCCAAAAACATTCAGTACTTC. Full variable domain (outside the CDR3, taken from reference TRBV18 and TRBJ2-4): NAGVMQNPRHLVRRRGQEARLRCSPMKGHSHVYWYRQLPEEGLKFMVYLQKENIIDESGMPKERFSAEFPKEGPSILRIQQVVRGDSAAYFCASSPPWQGNRAKNIQYFGAGTRLSVL.

This clonotype was recorded many times. A much larger clone lies one base from this, so it may be a read error. J is TRBJ2-7 and V is TRBV2, with D hard to call. CDR1 SNHLY and CDR2 FYNNEI come from the germline V gene. V was cut by 6 bases and J by 1 base, with 1 base left in between. CDR3 length: 10 residues. CDR3 DNA: TGTGCCAGCAGATCCTACGAGCAGTACTTC. This gives the protein CASRSYEQYF.

J is TRBJ2-3 and V is TRBV24-1; D gene ambiguous. This CDR3 is built from 15 residues. Looked up from germline, CDR1 is KGHDR and CDR2 is SFDVKD. V lost 8 bases, J lost 1 base, and 15 bases lay in between. The CDR3 loop is CATICFQKGTDTQYF. In nucleotides, the CDR3 is TGTGCCACCATTTGTTTCCAGAAAGGCACAGATACGCAGTATTTT.

This clonotype was found a few times. This chain connects TRBV10-3 to TRBJ2-7, with a tentative D call TRBD2 (7 bases). The CDR3 is made up of 14 amino acids. Trimming cost V 10 bases and J 1 base, with 17 bases left between them. CDR1 is ENHRY, CDR2 SYGVKD, per germline. The CDR3 region has the DNA TGTGCCACAGGATTTGGGAGGGGGTCCTACGAGCAGTACTTC. Its translation is CATGFGRGSYEQYF.

Notes on this clonotype: This sequence may be a read error, since a much larger clone differs from it by one base. The chain joins TRBV20-1 to TRBJ2-5; 11 positions match TRBD2. The length of the CDR3 is 17 residues. Germline values: CDR1 DFQATT, CDR2 SNEGSKA (reference sequence). The V and J ends lost 1 base and 3 bases, in that order; junction bases with no gene match: 10. CDR3 nucleotide sequence: TGCAGTGCTAGAGGTCTAGCGGGAGGACCGTCAGAAGAGACCCAGTACTTC. Protein sequence: CSARGLAGGPSEETQYF.

The V call is TRBV9, the J call TRBJ2-1; TRBD2 matches at 9 bases. Germline loops: CDR1 SGDLS, CDR2 YYNGEE. The CDR3 totals 16 residues. V lost 4 bases and J lost 2; bases outside the gene matches: 7. The CDR3, as DNA: TGTGCCAGCAGCAGCCGACTAGCGGAGACCTACAATGAGCAGTTCTTC. This translates into CASSSRLAETYNEQFF.

Points on this clonotype: A much bigger clone sits one base away, suggesting this may be a read error. This sequence joins TRBV29-1 and TRBJ2-7, with a possible D match to TRBD2 (5 bases). CDR3 size: 13 residues. The V gene lost 4 bases and the J gene lost 4 bases, with 14 bases spanning the gap. Germline V gene data show CDR1 as SQVTM and CDR2 as ANQGSEA. Here the CDR3 DNA reads TGCAGCGTTGCGGCGAGGCTAGCTTACGAGCAGTACTTC. It yields the protein CSVAARLAYEQYF.

This clonotype was detected many times. This chain uses TRBV20-1 with TRBJ1-1, with TRBD1 as a possible D gene (6 bases). Germline CDR1 and CDR2: DFQATT and SNEGSKA (reference sequence). This CDR3 region has 17 residues. Trimming took 1 base from V and 0 from J, leaving 18 bases between them. The CDR3 DNA sequence: TGCAGTGCTAGAGTACAGGGAGGATCGCAAATGAACACTGAAGCTTTCTTT. Its protein product is CSARVQGGSQMNTEAFF.

The chain uses TRBV20-1 and TRBJ2-2, with 8 bases fitting TRBD1. Germline V gives CDR1 DFQATT, CDR2 SNEGSKA (reference sequence). The CDR3 is 14 amino acids. With V trimmed by 6 bases and J by 5 bases, 8 bases remained unmatched. CDR3 sequence (DNA): TGCAGTGCAACGGACAGGGTTAGGACCGGGGAGCTGTTTTTT. Translating gives CSATDRVRTGELFF.

This clonotype has a count of ten or more. V usage is TRBV2 and J usage is TRBJ2-7; D remains ambiguous. V lost 4 bases and J lost 4, with 5 bases in between. Germline lookup yields CDR1 SNHLY and CDR2 FYNNEI. The CDR3 is 11 amino acids. The CDR3: CASSGEYEQYF. In DNA, the CDR3 is TGTGCCAGCAGTGGGGAATACGAGCAGTACTTC.

This clonotype was counted ten times or more. V and J are TRBV10-3 and TRBJ1-1; 8 bases match TRBD1. Germline V gene lookup returns CDR1 ENHRY and CDR2 SYGVKD. This CDR3 comprises 14 residues. V lost 6 bases to trimming and J lost 0 bases; unmatched junction nucleotides: 3. The CDR3 here is CAIRQGGVNTEAFF. In nucleotides, the CDR3 is TGTGCCATCAGACAGGGGGGGGTGAACACTGAAGCTTTCTTT.

This clonotype was recorded many times. The chain joins TRBV11-2 to TRBJ2-1; D unresolved. The length of the CDR3 is 14 residues. Looked up from germline, CDR1 is SGHAT and CDR2 is FQNNGV. The V end lost 1 base, the J end lost 5 bases, and 9 bases lay between the germline ends. The CDR3 region is CASSLVRGNNEQFF. The CDR3 nucleotides are TGTGCCAGCAGCTTAGTTCGAGGAAACAATGAGCAGTTCTTC. Combining the CDR3 with reference TRBV11-2 and TRBJ2-1 gives the whole variable domain EAGVAQSPRYKIIEKRQSVAFWCNPISGHATLYWYQQILGQGPKLLIQFQNNGVVDDSQLPKDRFSAERLKGVDSTLKIQPAKLEDSAVYLCASSLVRGNNEQFFGPGTRLTVL.

This clonotype was counted only a few times. The rearrangement joins TRBV19 to TRBJ2-3, with 9 bases identical to TRBD1. The ends lost 6 bases at V and 7 bases at J; junction bases unmatched: 8. The CDR3 is 14 residues long. From germline, CDR1 is LNHDA and CDR2 SQIVND (reference sequence). The CDR3 bases are TGTGCCAGTAGGGACAGGGGCCTGGGGAATACGCAGTATTTT. It codes for CASRDRGLGNTQYF.

This clonotype was observed at least ten times. The CDR3 reads CSARVTSGRNEQYF. The CDR3 bases are TGCAGTGCTAGAGTAACTAGCGGGAGAAACGAGCAGTACTTC. The gene calls are TRBV20-1 and TRBJ2-7; 11 positions match TRBD2. CDR1 and CDR2 (germline): DFQATT, SNEGSKA (reference sequence). The CDR3 length is 14 residues. J gave up 5 bases and V 1 base, and 4 bases lay outside the gene matches.

This clonotype was counted at least ten times. This sequence joins TRBV20-1 and TRBJ2-1, with TRBD2 matching over 11 bases. CDR3 length equals 15 residues. After removal of 1 base from V and 10 bases from J, the junction contained 9 bases not matched to a gene. CDR1 DFQATT and CDR2 SNEGSKA come from the germline V gene (reference sequence). The CDR3 sequence: CSARGTRVAGGEQFF. The DNA of the CDR3 is TGCAGTGCTAGAGGAACGCGGGTAGCGGGAGGGGAGCAGTTCTTC.

The J gene is TRBJ2-4, the V gene TRBV4-1, with 7 bases matching TRBD1. The J segment lost 2 bases and the V segment lost 5 bases, leaving 12 bases of the junction unmatched. Germline CDR1 reads MGHRA; CDR2 reads YSYEKL. The CDR3 is made up of 17 amino acids. The CDR3: CASSNLGQAGTKNIQYF. In DNA form, the CDR3 reads TGCGCCAGCAGCAATCTTGGACAGGCAGGAACCAAAAACATTCAGTACTTC.

This clonotype was observed a few times. This chain joins TRBV11-3 and TRBJ2-5, with 10 bases identical to TRBD1. Germline loops: CDR1 SGHNT, CDR2 YENEEA. The CDR3 totals 17 residues. Trimming at V came to 3 bases and at J to 4 bases, leaving 11 bases not matched to a gene. Here the CDR3 DNA reads TGTGCCAGCAGCTTCGGGGCCGGGACAGGGGAACGAGAGACCCAGTACTTC. This sequence encodes CASSFGAGTGERETQYF.

This clonotype has at least ten counts. V and J are TRBV6-1 and TRBJ2-2; D perhaps matches TRBD1 (5 bases). CDR3 length equals 15 residues. Germline lookup yields CDR1 MNHNS and CDR2 SASEGT. The V gene lost 5 bases and the J gene lost 1 base, with 11 bases spanning the gap. Written as DNA, the CDR3 is TGTGCCAGCAGTTGGATAGGGGTGAACACCGGGGAGCTGTTTTTT. This sequence encodes CASSWIGVNTGELFF.

The gene calls are TRBV5-1 and TRBJ1-6; perhaps TRBD1 as D (5 bases). V lost 7 bases, J lost 8 bases, and 16 bases lay in between. Germline-derived CDR1 and CDR2 are SGHRS and YFSETQ. The CDR3 sequence is 14 residues long. The CDR3 sequence: CASGVGGDDSPLHF. DNA for the CDR3: TGCGCCAGCGGCGTTGGAGGGGACGATTCACCCCTCCACTTT. The full variable domain, rest sourced from reference TRBV5-1 and TRBJ1-6, is KAGVTQTPRYLIKTRGQQVTLSCSPISGHRSVSWYQQTPGQGLQFLFEYFSETQRNKGNFPGRFSGRQFSNSRSEMNVSTLELGDSALYLCASGVGGDDSPLHFGNGTRLTVT.

The chain recombines TRBV20-1 with TRBJ1-4; 8 bases agree with TRBD1. Unmatched junction bases numbered 11, after V lost 5 bases and J lost 3 bases. The CDR3 consists of 16 residues. In germline, CDR1 is DFQATT, CDR2 SNEGSKA (reference sequence). The CDR3 loop reads CSAPVPGQAANEKLFF. The CDR3 bases are TGCAGTGCTCCAGTCCCGGGACAGGCCGCTAATGAAAAACTGTTTTTT.

This clonotype was observed at least ten times. This sequence joins TRBV3-1 and TRBJ2-1; 13 nucleotides line up with TRBD2. V was pared by 4 bases and J by 5 bases, with 5 bases of the junction left unmatched. Germline loops: CDR1 LGHDT, CDR2 YNNKEL (reference sequence). CDR3 size: 16 residues. Written as DNA, the CDR3 is TGTGCCAGCAGCCCACGACTAGCGGGAGGTAACAATGAGCAGTTCTTC. Its protein is CASSPRLAGGNNEQFF.

The V call is TRBV6-1, the J call TRBJ2-7; tentative D call: TRBD1 (6 bases). With 7 bases removed from V and 2 bases from J, the gap between germline ends came to 15 bases. The CDR3 contains 14 residues. From germline, CDR1 is MNHNS and CDR2 SASEGT. This CDR3 is CASTNRDNAYEQYF. The CDR3 DNA reads as TGTGCCAGCACTAACCGGGACAACGCCTACGAGCAGTACTTC.

This clonotype showed up many times. The chain links TRBV28 to TRBJ2-7, with a possible D match to TRBD2 (6 bases). Trimming pared 6 bases from V and 3 bases from J, leaving 12 bases between. The CDR3 sequence is 13 residues long. CDR1 is MDHEN, CDR2 SYDVKM, per germline. Here the CDR3 reads CASSPGSGYEQYF. CDR3 bases: TGTGCCAGCAGCCCCGGGAGTGGCTACGAGCAGTACTTC.

V gene TRBV24-1 combines with J gene TRBJ2-7, with a possible D match to TRBD1 (6 bases). V lost 2 bases to trimming and J lost 9 bases, with 13 bases between them. The V gene's germline CDR1 is KGHDR and CDR2 SFDVKD. The CDR3 sequence is 13 residues long. This CDR3 is CATSDSGQSRQYF. CDR3 bases: TGTGCCACCAGTGATTCAGGACAGTCGCGGCAGTACTTC.

This clonotype has a count of ten or more. This chain's CDR3 is CASSLEWPRDRLDEQYF. As DNA, the CDR3 is TGCGCCAGCAGCTTGGAGTGGCCACGGGACAGGCTAGACGAGCAGTACTTC. V is TRBV5-1 and J is TRBJ2-7, with 8 bases matching TRBD1. Germline V lookup: CDR1 SGHRS, CDR2 YFSETQ. The CDR3 covers 17 residues. The trim removed 0 bases at V and 5 bases at J, leaving 13 bases unmatched.

This clonotype came up a few times. The chain employs TRBV7-9 and TRBJ2-2; 8 bases fit TRBD2. Germline values: CDR1 SEHNR, CDR2 FQNEAQ (reference sequence). V trimming: 4 bases; J trimming: 4 bases; junction bases outside the gene matches: 5. This CDR3 contains 15 residues. CDR3 amino acids: CASSSGGVGTGELFF. The CDR3 region has the DNA TGTGCCAGCAGCTCGGGAGGGGTAGGCACCGGGGAGCTGTTTTTT.